This T cell receptor (beta chain) derives from a study of T cells in Graves' hyperthyroidism and ophthalmopathy. TCR beta CDR3 regions were amplified from RNA transcripts. During a first-round RT-PCR of the TCR CDR3, the HTBI primer set was used. MiXCR, applied by TCRdb to the multiplex PCR reads, yields one record per CDR3 protein. The sample has roughly 650,000 distinct CDR3 sequences, roughly 15% seen once. V was cut by 3 bases and J by 0 bases, with 18 bases left in between. Per the germline V gene, CDR1 is LNHDA and CDR2 is SQIVND (reference sequence). This CDR3 is 17 amino acids long. This receptor was obtained from a woman in her thirties or forties with Graves' ophthalmopathy. Sequencing was performed on blood. The chain uses TRBV19 and TRBJ2-7; perhaps TRBD1 as D (6 bases). The CDR3 DNA follows: TGTGCCAGTAGTATGGACAGCCGGGCCTTCTTCTCCTACGAGCAGTACTTC. Translating gives CASSMDSRAFFSYEQYF. Filled out from reference TRBV19 and TRBJ2-7, the complete variable domain reads DGGITQSPKYLFRKEGQNVTLSCEQNLNHDAMYWYRQDPGQGLRLIYYSQIVNDFQKGDIAEGYSVSREKKESFPLTVTSAQKNPTAFYLCASSMDSRAFFSYEQYFGPGTRLTVT.